The 19 T cell receptor beta chains reported below all come from one sample, sequenced in a study of blood T cell repertoires in COVID-19. TCRdb's copy holds only in-frame clones and misses some; the assay was immunoSEQ multiplex PCR. The data contain some 260,000 clones, about 87% of them singletons. Source material: peripheral blood. The origin of the receptors is a woman between 70 and 85 years old with COVID-19, enrolled during active disease.

The chain couples TRBV6-5 to TRBJ1-4, with a weak D call TRBD1 (6 bases). The V gene's germline CDR1 is MNHEY and CDR2 SVGAGI. The CDR3 is 14 residues long. V was trimmed by 5 bases and J by 5 bases, leaving 12 bases between them. The DNA of the CDR3 is TGTGCCAGCAGTCCACAGGGAGACAATGAAAAACTGTTTTTT. Its protein is CASSPQGDNEKLFF.

This clone came up a few times. As DNA, the CDR3 is TGTGCCAGCCGACAGGGGGCGCCTCCAATCTACGAGCAGTACTTC. Residues: CASRQGAPPIYEQYF. The chain combines TRBV6-5 with TRBJ2-7, with 10 bases fitting TRBD1. The CDR3 length is 15 residues. Germline CDR1 reads MNHEY; CDR2 reads SVGAGI. J was trimmed by 3 bases and V by 8 bases; bases with no gene match: 10.

This chain connects TRBV7-8 to TRBJ1-6, with 8 positions matching TRBD1. There are 15 residues in the CDR3. The V segment lost 5 bases and the J segment 7 bases; nucleotides outside the gene matches: 7. CDR1 and CDR2 (germline): SGHVS, FQNEAQ. CDR3 DNA: TGTGCCAGCAGCCCACGGACAGGGCGGAATTCACCCCTCCACTTT. Amino acid sequence: CASSPRTGRNSPLHF.

The chain joins TRBV19 to TRBJ2-7, with D perhaps TRBD1 (6 bases). The germline gives CDR1 LNHDA, CDR2 SQIVND (reference sequence). V was clipped by 7 bases and J by 6 bases, with 28 bases between them. The CDR3 extends over 17 amino acids. The CDR3 sequence is CASTSRGYSGLPPEQYF. DNA for the CDR3: TGTGCCAGTACCTCAAGGGGGTACAGCGGCCTCCCTCCCGAGCAGTACTTC.

This rearrangement joins TRBV5-1 to TRBJ2-7; unclear D gene. Trimming removed 4 bases from V and 7 bases from J, with 15 bases in between. The CDR3 is 13 amino acids. Germline V CDR1 and CDR2: SGHRS, YFSETQ. The CDR3 sequence: CASSPVQIREQYF. CDR3 sequence (DNA): TGCGCCAGCAGCCCGGTACAGATTCGGGAGCAGTACTTC. Full variable domain (missing parts from reference TRBV5-1 and TRBJ2-7): KAGVTQTPRYLIKTRGQQVTLSCSPISGHRSVSWYQQTPGQGLQFLFEYFSETQRNKGNFPGRFSGRQFSNSRSEMNVSTLELGDSALYLCASSPVQIREQYFGPGTRLTVT.

CDR3 loop: CASRPGQGDEQYF. DNA of the CDR3: TGTGCCAGCAGACCGGGACAGGGGGACGAGCAGTACTTC. The chain uses TRBV6-5 and TRBJ2-7, with TRBD1 matching 11 bases. V trimming: 6 bases; J trimming: 5 bases; junction bases outside the gene matches: 3. Germline V gives CDR1 MNHEY, CDR2 SVGAGI. The CDR3 covers 13 residues.

The chain is built from TRBV15 and TRBJ2-1, with 14 bases identical to TRBD2. In germline, CDR1 is LNHNV, CDR2 YYDKDF (reference sequence). V lost 5 bases, J lost 2 bases, and 14 bases stayed unmatched. The CDR3 covers 20 residues. CDR3 nucleotides: TGTGCCACCAGCCGGGAAGGGACTAGCGGGAGTCTCATCCCCTACAATGAGCAGTTCTTC. Amino acids: CATSREGTSGSLIPYNEQFF. The variable domain in full, completed from reference TRBV15 and TRBJ2-1, reads DAMVIQNPRYQVTQFGKPVTLSCSQTLNHNVMYWYQQKSSQAPKLLFHYYDKDFNNEADTPDNFQSRRPNTSFCFLDIRSPGLGDTAMYLCATSREGTSGSLIPYNEQFFGPGTRLTVL.

This clone was seen just once. The CDR3 DNA sequence: TGTGCCATTTCGGAGACAGGGGTGTTCGGGCAGTACTTC. Protein product: CAISETGVFGQYF. The J gene is TRBJ2-7, the V gene TRBV28; 8 positions agree with TRBD1. The CDR3 sequence is 13 residues long. From germline, CDR1 is MDHEN and CDR2 SYDVKM. V lost 10 bases, J lost 9 bases, and 14 bases stayed unmatched.

The count of this clone is one. The V gene is TRBV5-1, the J gene TRBJ2-7; possible D gene TRBD2, 6 bases. The V end lost 4 bases, the J end lost 9 bases, and 17 bases lay between the germline ends. CDR1 and CDR2 (germline): SGHRS, YFSETQ. The CDR3 runs 13 residues. The CDR3 reads CASSAKGGIAQYF. Here the CDR3 DNA reads TGCGCCAGCAGCGCAAAAGGCGGGATCGCGCAGTACTTC.

The chain recombines TRBV7-2 with TRBJ2-7, with 9 positions matching TRBD1. In germline, CDR1 is SGHTA, CDR2 FQGNSA. The CDR3 covers 16 residues. Trimming cost V 5 bases and J 1 base; bases outside gene matches: 9. The CDR3 is CASSRDGTGWSYEQYF. The CDR3 DNA follows: TGTGCCAGCAGCAGAGACGGGACAGGGTGGTCCTACGAGCAGTACTTC. The full variable domain, completed using reference TRBV7-2 and TRBJ2-7, is GAGVSQSPSNKVTEKGKDVELRCDPISGHTALYWYRQSLGQGLEFLIYFQGNSAPDKSGLPSDRFSAERTGGSVSTLTIQRTQQEDSAVYLCASSRDGTGWSYEQYFGPGTRLTVT.

This clone has just one count. J is TRBJ2-1 and V is TRBV10-2; D gene unclear. Germline V gene data show CDR1 as WSHSY and CDR2 as SAAADI. This CDR3 region has 12 residues. V was trimmed by 6 bases and J by 10 bases, leaving 13 bases between them. CDR3 DNA sequence: TGCGCCAGCAGCCTCCAACCGAGGGAGCAGTTCTTC. As protein: CASSLQPREQFF.

V and J are TRBV19 and TRBJ1-5, with TRBD1 as a possible D gene (6 bases). Germline V lookup: CDR1 LNHDA, CDR2 SQIVND (reference sequence). The CDR3 is 16 residues long. The V and J ends lost 4 bases and 7 bases respectively, with 20 bases between them. This chain's CDR3 is CASSTSWTVAGQPQHF. The CDR3, as DNA: TGTGCCAGTAGTACTTCCTGGACAGTCGCCGGGCAGCCCCAGCATTTT.

The genes are TRBV6-5 and TRBJ2-7, with TRBD1 matching 8 bases. Germline V gene sequence: CDR1 MNHEY, CDR2 SVGAGI. Germline trimming cut 7 bases from V and 6 bases from J; bases unmatched to any gene: 8. The CDR3 covers 13 residues. The CDR3 sequence: CASTNGQGVEQYF. The CDR3 nucleotides are TGTGCCAGCACCAACGGACAGGGAGTCGAGCAGTACTTC.

The V and J genes are TRBV5-1 and TRBJ1-2; the D is unclear. CDR3 size: 14 residues. V shed 0 bases and J shed 8 bases, with 14 bases lying between them. In germline, CDR1 is SGHRS, CDR2 YFSETQ. The CDR3 protein is CASSLVNGRSGYTF. CDR3 sequence (DNA): TGCGCCAGCAGCTTGGTCAACGGTCGGTCGGGCTACACCTTC. Full variable domain (remainder filled in from reference TRBV5-1 and TRBJ1-2): KAGVTQTPRYLIKTRGQQVTLSCSPISGHRSVSWYQQTPGQGLQFLFEYFSETQRNKGNFPGRFSGRQFSNSRSEMNVSTLELGDSALYLCASSLVNGRSGYTFGSGTRLTVV.

V and J are TRBV7-9 and TRBJ1-5, with TRBD1 matching over 8 bases. CDR1 and CDR2 (germline): SEHNR, FQNEAQ (reference sequence). J lost 5 bases, V lost 6 bases, and 3 bases had no gene match. This CDR3 has 13 residues. The CDR3 DNA reads as TGTGCCAGCAGGGGACAGGCAGATCAGCCCCAGCATTTT. Encoded protein: CASRGQADQPQHF.

V is TRBV3-1 (or the pseudogene TRBV3-2) and J is TRBJ2-7; 8 bases match TRBD1. This CDR3 spans 15 amino acids. J gave up 0 bases and V 5 bases, and 6 bases lay outside the gene matches. Looked up from germline, CDR1 is LGHDT and CDR2 is YNNKEL (reference sequence). This CDR3 reads CASSVGQAISYEQYF. The CDR3 bases are TGTGCCAGCAGCGTGGGACAGGCAATCTCCTACGAGCAGTACTTC.

This chain joins TRBV6-5 and TRBJ2-1; 11 nucleotides line up with TRBD2. The CDR3 covers 13 residues. The germline CDR1 and CDR2 sequences are MNHEY and SVGAGI. The junction had 6 bases not matched to a gene; V was cut back by 5 bases and J by 12 bases. The CDR3 bases are TGTGCCAGCAGTCGAACTAGCGGGAGCGGGCAGTTCTTC. It specifies CASSRTSGSGQFF.

The chain joins TRBV10-3 to TRBJ1-2; D perhaps matches TRBD1 (5 bases). The CDR3 contains 14 residues. V gave up 6 bases and J gave up 0 bases, with 11 bases separating them. Per germline, CDR1 ENHRY and CDR2 SYGVKD. The CDR3 bases are TGTGCCATCAGGGGCGGGGGAGCTAACTATGGCTACACCTTC. It translates to CAIRGGGANYGYTF.

The rearrangement joins TRBV6-5 to TRBJ1-2, with 7 bases lining up with TRBD1. Germline assignment: CDR1 MNHEY and CDR2 SVGAGI. After removal of 6 bases from V and 6 bases from J, the junction contained 7 bases not matched to a gene. The CDR3 is 13 amino acids. The CDR3 loop is CASRRQGVDGYTF. The CDR3 DNA reads TGTGCCAGCAGGAGACAGGGCGTGGATGGCTACACCTTC.